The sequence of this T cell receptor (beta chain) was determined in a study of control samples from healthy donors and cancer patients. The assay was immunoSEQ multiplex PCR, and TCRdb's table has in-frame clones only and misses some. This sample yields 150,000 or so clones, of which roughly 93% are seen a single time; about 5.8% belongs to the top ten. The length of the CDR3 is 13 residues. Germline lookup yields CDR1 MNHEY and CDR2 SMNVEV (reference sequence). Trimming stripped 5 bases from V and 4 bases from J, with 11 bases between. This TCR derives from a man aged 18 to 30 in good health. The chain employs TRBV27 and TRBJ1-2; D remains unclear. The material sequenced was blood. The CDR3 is CASSLSGRYGYTF. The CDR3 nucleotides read TGTGCCAGCAGTCTTAGCGGACGCTATGGCTACACCTTC.